This entry features one T cell receptor beta chain sequence. The antigen remains unidentified. The read gets to within 3 residues of the CDR3 end, and the germline J gene fills in the rest. The sample originates from a study of T cells in women clearing cervical HPV infection. Study outcomes and limitations: Effector/memory and HPV-specific T cells were not isolated, and association timing is unknown.

All donors had a single incident cervical HPV16 infection, not prevalent. Sequenced by immunoSEQ multiplex PCR; TCRdb stores in-frame clones only, minus some. The ten most abundant clones cover under 40% of a sample with about 46,000 clones. CDR3 length: 13 amino acids. Between the trimmed V and J ends, which lost 5 bases and 5 bases, there was a span of 12 bases. From germline, CDR1 is SGHTA and CDR2 FQGTGA. The V gene is TRBV7-3, the J gene TRBJ2-5, with no clear D. Sequenced material: blood buffy coat. This sequence originates from a woman between 18 and 69 years old with a cervical HPV16 infection that either progressed to CIN3+ or cleared (not recorded which). The CDR3 bases that were read are TGTGCCAGCAGCCGTCAGGAGTTGGAGACC. Its translation: CASSRQELET. The entire CDR3 is CASSRQELETQYF.